This T cell receptor (beta chain) is from a study of blood T cell repertoires in COVID-19. This clone was recorded only once. Method: immunoSEQ multiplex PCR; TCRdb's copy keeps in-frame clones and lacks some. The repertoire consists of roughly 340,000 clones, with roughly 90% occurring once and the leading ten covering 3%. V shed 3 bases and J 6 bases; nucleotides not matched to a gene: 1. CDR3 length: 13 residues. Germline lookup yields CDR1 MGHRA and CDR2 YSYEKL. Sequencing was carried out using peripheral blood. The sequence was obtained from a woman in her 30s with COVID-19, enrolled during active disease. V usage is TRBV4-1 and J usage is TRBJ2-2; 7 positions match TRBD2. The CDR3 nucleotides read TGCGCCAGCAGCCAGGGGGGGTCCGGGGAGCTGTTTTTT. Its translation: CASSQGGSGELFF.